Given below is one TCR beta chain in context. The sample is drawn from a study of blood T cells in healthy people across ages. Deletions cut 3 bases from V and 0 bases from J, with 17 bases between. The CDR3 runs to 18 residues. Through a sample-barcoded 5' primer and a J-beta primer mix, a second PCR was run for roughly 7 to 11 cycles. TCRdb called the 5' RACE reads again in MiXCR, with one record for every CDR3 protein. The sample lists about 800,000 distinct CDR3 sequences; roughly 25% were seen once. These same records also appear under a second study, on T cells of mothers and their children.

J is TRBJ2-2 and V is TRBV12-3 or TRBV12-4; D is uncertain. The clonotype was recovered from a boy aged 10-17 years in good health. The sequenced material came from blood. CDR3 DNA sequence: TGTGCCAGCAGTTTCCCCTCATCACGACGGTCGAACACCGGGGAGCTGTTTTTT. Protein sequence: CASSFPSSRRSNTGELFF.